Shown below are 8 T cell receptor beta chains from a single sample sequenced in a study of blood T cell repertoires in COVID-19. Profiling relied on immunoSEQ multiplex PCR, and the TCRdb table lists in-frame clones only, not all of them. The profile shows about 48,000 clones, 90% of them singletons. Sequencing used peripheral blood. The receptors derive from a man in his 70s with acute or convalescent COVID-19.

This clone showed up just once. The chain is built from TRBV6-2 or TRBV6-3 and TRBJ1-5; TRBD1 agrees at 10 bases. This CDR3 is 15 amino acids long. Germline CDR1 reads MNHEY; CDR2 reads SVGEGT. J was trimmed by 11 bases and V by 0 bases; bases with no gene match: 7. The CDR3 here is CASSYSTGGGRTQHF. The CDR3 DNA is TGTGCCAGCAGTTACTCGACAGGGGGCGGGAGGACCCAGCATTTT.

The rearrangement links TRBV6-5 to TRBJ2-7, with D possibly TRBD1 on 6 matching bases. CDR1 is MNHEY, CDR2 SVGAGI, per germline. This CDR3 has 15 residues. V lost 6 bases to trimming and J lost 3 bases, with 18 bases between them. The CDR3 nucleotides read TGTGCCAGCAGCCGGACAGAAAAGGGAGTCTACGAGCAGTACTTC. Protein: CASSRTEKGVYEQYF.

The chain employs TRBV18 and TRBJ1-1, with 7 bases matching TRBD1. V lost 3 bases, J lost 0 bases, and 4 bases stayed unmatched. The germline V gene has CDR1 KGHSH and CDR2 LQKENI. CDR3 length: 15 amino acids. CDR3 nucleotide sequence: TGTGCCAGCTCACCCAACAGGGGAATGAACACTGAAGCTTTCTTT. It yields the protein CASSPNRGMNTEAFF.

The chain carries TRBV27 and TRBJ2-2; D remains ambiguous. Germline V gene sequence: CDR1 MNHEY, CDR2 SMNVEV (reference sequence). The CDR3 loop spans 14 amino acids. V gave up 1 base and J gave up 1 base, with 4 bases separating them. The DNA for the CDR3 is TGTGCCAGCAGTTTATGGCAGAACACCGGGGAGCTGTTTTTT. Translated, it gives CASSLWQNTGELFF.

The chain combines TRBV28 with TRBJ1-2; 8 bases are a match to TRBD1. Germline V gene lookup returns CDR1 MDHEN and CDR2 SYDVKM. The V segment lost 6 bases and the J segment 8 bases; nucleotides outside the gene matches: 14. CDR3 length: 15 amino acids. CDR3 sequence reads: CASSRGGTGTGGYTF. The CDR3 nucleotides are TGTGCCAGCAGCCGAGGCGGGACAGGCACCGGGGGCTACACCTTC.

The chain couples TRBV19 to TRBJ2-1, with 10 bases aligning to TRBD2. Germline values: CDR1 LNHDA, CDR2 SQIVND (reference sequence). The CDR3 consists of 13 residues. V shed 5 bases, J shed 7 bases, and the junction held 2 bases outside the gene matches. CDR3: CASSSSGGNEQFF. CDR3 nucleotides: TGTGCCAGTAGTTCTAGCGGGGGAAATGAGCAGTTCTTC.

The chain is built from TRBV5-6 and TRBJ2-2; D is uncertain. Trimming shortened V by 5 bases and J by 0 bases, and 5 bases separated the two germline ends. CDR1 SGHDT and CDR2 YYEEEE come from the germline V gene. The CDR3 runs 13 residues. The CDR3 DNA sequence: TGTGCCAGCAGACAGTCGAACACCGGGGAGCTGTTTTTT. Translating it yields CASRQSNTGELFF. Supplemented by reference TRBV5-6 and TRBJ2-2, the full variable domain reads DAGVTQSPTHLIKTRGQQVTLRCSPKSGHDTVSWYQQALGQGPQFIFQYYEEEERQRGNFPDRFSGHQFPNYSSELNVNALLLGDSALYLCASRQSNTGELFFGEGSRLTVL.

The chain carries TRBV6-2 or TRBV6-3 and TRBJ1-5; TRBD1 matches at 7 bases. V was pared by 6 bases and J by 9 bases, with 11 bases of the junction left unmatched. This CDR3 is built from 14 residues. Germline assignment: CDR1 MNHEY and CDR2 SVGEGT. In nucleotides, the CDR3 is TGTGCCAGCAGCCAAGGGACAGTTAACCGGCCCCAGCATTTT. Amino acid sequence: CASSQGTVNRPQHF.